The 13 T cell receptor beta chains in this list originate from one sample, sequenced in a study of CD8 T cells in ankylosing spondylitis. Regarding the study as a whole: What appeared characteristic of ankylosing spondylitis blood was a TCR beta motif of 7 or 8 highly homologous variants.

Their specific antigens are unknown. TCRdb ran MiXCR on the 5' RACE reads and lists one entry per CDR3 protein. Of about 540,000 distinct CDR3 sequences listed, roughly 13% were seen once; the top ten hold around 7%. The sample comprised blood, either unsorted or a sorted T cell fraction (not recorded which). The receptor set was obtained from a male donor with ankylosing spondylitis.

The rearrangement links TRBV7-6 to TRBJ2-5, with D possibly matching TRBD1 (6 bases). The CDR3 has 15 residues. The V end lost 0 bases, the J end lost 7 bases, and 15 bases lay between the germline ends. The germline V gene encodes CDR1 SGHVS and CDR2 FNYEAQ. The CDR3 sequence: CASSLASGGLGTQYF. The CDR3, as DNA: TGTGCCAGCAGCTTAGCTAGTGGGGGCCTGGGGACCCAGTACTTC.

This sequence joins TRBV2 and TRBJ1-2, with 9 bases identical to TRBD1. The V segment lost 7 bases and the J segment 8 bases; nucleotides outside the gene matches: 8. Germline V gene sequence: CDR1 SNHLY, CDR2 FYNNEI. The CDR3 has 13 residues. CDR3 DNA: TGTGCCAGCACCACCGGGACAGGGAGCGGCTACACCTTC. Translating gives CASTTGTGSGYTF.

The chain has TRBV12-3 or TRBV12-4 and TRBJ2-6; the match to TRBD1 covers 12 bases. J lost 4 bases, V lost 3 bases, and 7 bases had no gene match. The CDR3 loop spans 18 amino acids. CDR3 protein: CASSFAGTGGLGANVLTF. DNA for the CDR3: TGTGCCAGCAGTTTCGCCGGGACAGGGGGCTTGGGGGCCAACGTCCTGACTTTC.

This clonotype was counted at least ten times. The V and J genes are TRBV12-3 or TRBV12-4 and TRBJ1-2; no firm D call. CDR3 size: 13 residues. V lost 4 bases, J lost 0 bases, and 6 bases lay in between. As DNA, the CDR3 is TGTGCCAGCAGTTATCCACCTAACTATGGCTACACCTTC. Residues: CASSYPPNYGYTF.

The sample holds many counts of this clonotype. The CDR3 coding sequence is TGCGCCAGCAGCTTGGAGGGGACCCAGTACTTC. Translated, it gives CASSLEGTQYF. The chain joins TRBV5-1 to TRBJ2-3; unclear D gene. The DNA end is more similar to TRBJ2-5, so the J call may be wrong. The germline CDR1 and CDR2 sequences are SGHRS and YFSETQ. The CDR3 is made up of 11 amino acids.

This clonotype was found a few times. This sequence joins TRBV14 and TRBJ2-3, with D hard to call. V dropped 4 bases and J dropped 0 bases, with 8 bases sitting between them. Germline V CDR1 and CDR2: SGHDN, FVKESK. This CDR3 region has 14 residues. CDR3 nucleotides: TGTGCCAGCAGCCGGCTACCTAGCACAGATACGCAGTATTTT. Its protein product is CASSRLPSTDTQYF.

The J gene is TRBJ1-1, the V gene TRBV7-2; D not resolved. V lost 4 bases and J 4 bases, leaving 16 bases between the germline ends. The CDR3 runs 15 residues. Germline values: CDR1 SGHTA, CDR2 FQGNSA. The CDR3 DNA follows: TGTGCCAGCAGCTCTGGACCCCTGAGTGGCACTGAAGCTTTCTTT. Amino acids: CASSSGPLSGTEAFF.

This clonotype has more than one count but fewer than ten. V usage is TRBV25-1 and J usage is TRBJ2-3, with D perhaps matching TRBD2 (5 bases). There are 14 residues in the CDR3. CDR1 is MGHDK and CDR2 is SYGVNS in the germline V gene. V lost 5 bases, J lost 5 bases, and 14 bases lay in between. CDR3 sequence (DNA): TGTGCCAGCAGTCCCCGAGGCGGGTTAGATACGCAGTATTTT. Protein sequence: CASSPRGGLDTQYF.

The CDR3 reads CAFGTGQSEQYF. The CDR3 bases are TGTGCCTTCGGGACTGGACAGTCCGAGCAGTACTTC. This chain links TRBV7-9 with TRBJ2-7, with D possibly being TRBD1 or TRBD2 (6 bases each). Germline V gives CDR1 SEHNR, CDR2 FQNEAQ (reference sequence). This CDR3 has 12 residues. V was clipped by 11 bases and J by 6 bases, with 17 bases between them.

This clonotype occurred a few times. The genes are TRBV6-1 and TRBJ2-7, with TRBD2 identical over 8 bases. This CDR3 has 13 residues. The trim removed 9 bases at V and 3 bases at J, leaving 7 bases unmatched. Germline-derived CDR1 and CDR2 are MNHNS and SASEGT. CDR3 loop: CASQGLAGYEQYV. The CDR3 coding sequence is TGTGCCAGTCAGGGGCTAGCGGGCTACGAGCAGTACGTC.

The sample holds a few counts of this clonotype. This rearrangement joins TRBV27 to TRBJ2-5; 10 nucleotides agree with TRBD1. The V and J ends lost 8 bases and 4 bases, in that order; junction bases with no gene match: 7. The CDR3 sequence is 14 residues long. From germline, CDR1 is MNHEY and CDR2 SMNVEV (reference sequence). The CDR3 coding sequence is TGTGCCAGCGGCGCCTGGGACAGGGGAGAGACCCAGTACTTC. This gives the protein CASGAWDRGETQYF.

The chain recombines TRBV6-1 with TRBJ1-1; 8 bases map to TRBD1. Germline V lookup: CDR1 MNHNS, CDR2 SASEGT. The CDR3 covers 14 residues. Unmatched junction bases numbered 8, after V lost 7 bases and J lost 4 bases. The chain's CDR3 is CASIQGAHATEAFF. The DNA of the CDR3 is TGTGCCAGCATCCAGGGGGCTCACGCCACTGAAGCTTTCTTT.

The V gene is TRBV21-1, the J gene TRBJ1-1. TRBV21-1 is a pseudogene segment. This CDR3 has 13 amino acids. The CDR3 is CASSKRRNTEAFF. CDR3 bases: TGTGCCAGCAGCAAGAGGAGGAACACTGAAGCTTTCTTT.